These 18 T cell receptor beta chains originate from one sample sequenced in a study of shared clonotypes between healthy human individuals. Profiling relied on immunoSEQ multiplex PCR, and the TCRdb table lists in-frame clones only, not all of them. Seen here are about 490,000 clones, over 70% observed once, and the top ten hold over 9.5%. Sequences were obtained from PBMCs. Receptor source: a woman aged 40 to 50 in good health. Some clones in this sample may be carry-over from other donors' samples.

This chain links TRBV5-1 with TRBJ2-5; TRBD1 is a possible D gene (5 bases). V shed 0 bases and J shed 4 bases, with 10 bases lying between them. CDR1 is SGHRS, CDR2 YFSETQ, per germline. The CDR3 sequence is 14 residues long. The CDR3 loop is CASSLAGQGETQYF. The CDR3 DNA reads TGCGCCAGCAGCTTGGCCGGGCAGGGAGAGACCCAGTACTTC. Full variable domain (missing parts from reference TRBV5-1 and TRBJ2-5): KAGVTQTPRYLIKTRGQQVTLSCSPISGHRSVSWYQQTPGQGLQFLFEYFSETQRNKGNFPGRFSGRQFSNSRSEMNVSTLELGDSALYLCASSLAGQGETQYFGPGTRLLVL.

This rearrangement joins TRBV27 to TRBJ2-1, with 9 bases aligning to TRBD1. With V trimmed by 4 bases and J by 1 base, 2 bases remained unmatched. This CDR3 has 15 amino acids. Germline CDR1 reads MNHEY; CDR2 reads SMNVEV (reference sequence). The CDR3 region has the DNA TGTGCCAGCAGTTGGGGACAGGGATCCTACAATGAGCAGTTCTTC. Its translation is CASSWGQGSYNEQFF.

This clone was detected only once. The same CDR3 is also encoded by other DNA sequences in this sample. J is TRBJ2-5 and V is TRBV30, with D perhaps TRBD2 (6 bases). The CDR3 totals 11 residues. CDR1 and CDR2 from the germline V gene are GTSNPN and SVGIG (reference sequence). V lost 5 bases and J lost 4, with 8 bases in between. In nucleotides, the CDR3 is TGTGCCTGGTCCGGGGGAGAGACCCAGTACTTC. Protein product: CAWSGGETQYF. Full variable domain (rest looked up from reference TRBV30 and TRBJ2-5): SQTIHQWPATLVQPVGSPLSLECTVEGTSNPNLYWYRQAAGRGLQLLFYSVGIGQISSEVPQNLSASRPQDRQFILSSKKLLLSDSGFYLCAWSGGETQYFGPGTRLLVL.

The J gene is TRBJ2-5, the V gene TRBV5-8; 8 bases align to TRBD1. J was trimmed by 5 bases and V by 1 base; bases with no gene match: 10. Germline V gives CDR1 SGHTS, CDR2 YDEGEE. This CDR3 is 16 amino acids long. In DNA form, the CDR3 reads TGTGCCAGCAGCTTGAACCGGACAGGGTTAAGGGAGACCCAGTACTTC. Protein sequence: CASSLNRTGLRETQYF.

This chain uses TRBV6-5 with TRBJ2-5; D unresolved. Germline V CDR1 and CDR2: MNHEY, SVGAGI. Trimming shortened V by 10 bases and J by 13 bases, and 28 bases separated the two germline ends. This CDR3 has 14 amino acids. The CDR3 is CATSTPGRPYERYF. In DNA, the CDR3 is TGTGCCACCTCGACACCAGGTAGGCCTTACGAGCGGTACTTC.

This clone was picked up one time. The chain couples TRBV10-2 to TRBJ2-7, with D perhaps matching TRBD1 (6 bases). The V gene lost 5 bases and the J gene lost 6 bases, with 17 bases spanning the gap. This CDR3 has 14 residues. CDR1 WSHSY and CDR2 SAAADI come from the germline V gene. The DNA of the CDR3 is TGCGCCAGCAGTTCGTGGGACATGGGATCCGAGCAGTACTTC. Translation: CASSSWDMGSEQYF.

This clone was seen more than once but under ten times. The V gene is TRBV18, the J gene TRBJ2-7; D possibly corresponds to TRBD1 (6 bases). Germline CDR1 reads KGHSH; CDR2 reads LQKENI. Trimming took 4 bases from V and 4 from J, leaving 8 bases between them. The CDR3 has 12 amino acids. The CDR3 reads CASSQGQYEQYF. The CDR3 nucleotides read TGTGCCAGCTCACAGGGACAATACGAGCAGTACTTC.

V gene TRBV27 combines with J gene TRBJ2-2, with D possibly TRBD2 on 5 matching bases. CDR1 MNHEY and CDR2 SMNVEV come from the germline V gene (reference sequence). V was pared by 3 bases and J by 4 bases, with 9 bases between. The CDR3 loop spans 14 amino acids. The CDR3 DNA reads TGTGCCAGCAGTTTGAGGGAGAGCACCGGGGAGCTGTTTTTT. Amino acids: CASSLRESTGELFF.

This sequence joins TRBV4-1 and TRBJ2-7; 8 bases map to TRBD1. Trimming removed 2 bases from V and 1 base from J; junction bases left unmatched: 1. The CDR3 has 14 amino acids. Germline V gene lookup returns CDR1 MGHRA and CDR2 YSYEKL. CDR3 nucleotides: TGCGCCAGCAGCCAACGGACAGGGTCCTACGAGCAGTACTTC. This sequence encodes CASSQRTGSYEQYF.

The genes are TRBV27 and TRBJ1-5, with TRBD1 matching over 9 bases. The V gene's germline CDR1 is MNHEY and CDR2 SMNVEV (reference sequence). Germline trimming cut 1 base from V and 3 bases from J; bases unmatched to any gene: 10. This CDR3 has 18 amino acids. This CDR3 is CASSLYWTGVPFNQPQHF. CDR3 in DNA: TGTGCCAGCAGTTTATATTGGACAGGGGTTCCCTTCAATCAGCCCCAGCATTTT.

V is TRBV10-3 and J is TRBJ2-3; tentative D call: TRBD2 (6 bases). The CDR3 length is 12 residues. V dropped 6 bases and J dropped 5 bases, with 9 bases sitting between them. Looked up from germline, CDR1 is ENHRY and CDR2 is SYGVKD. CDR3 nucleotide sequence: TGTGCCATCAGGGAAGCGGGAGATACGCAGTATTTT. It is translated as CAIREAGDTQYF.

This clone was seen a handful of times. It differs at one base from a far larger clone, so likely a read error. The same CDR3 also results from other DNA sequences found in this sample. The chain couples TRBV28 to TRBJ1-1; possible D gene TRBD1, 5 bases. The CDR3 has 13 amino acids. Looked up from germline, CDR1 is MDHEN and CDR2 is SYDVKM. The DNA of the CDR3 is TGTGCCAGCAGTTCCCGGGACCACACTGAAGCCTTCTTT. Its translation is CASSSRDHTEAFF.

V is TRBV7-2 and J is TRBJ2-7; weak D call: TRBD2 (5 bases). CDR3 length equals 15 residues. CDR1 and CDR2 from the germline V gene are SGHTA and FQGNSA. Between the trimmed V and J ends, which lost 5 bases and 6 bases, there was a span of 20 bases. This chain's CDR3 is CASSPPGSLRGEQYF. The CDR3 DNA is TGTGCCAGCAGCCCCCCTGGTTCCCTTCGGGGCGAGCAGTACTTC.

The rearrangement uses TRBV12-5 and TRBJ2-1, with D perhaps TRBD2 (6 bases). CDR1 is LGHNT and CDR2 is FRNRAP in the germline V gene. The length of the CDR3 is 15 residues. Deletions cut 6 bases from V and 5 bases from J, with 17 bases between. The CDR3: CASGDGVGRHNEQFF. The CDR3 DNA sequence: TGTGCTAGTGGCGACGGGGTAGGGAGGCACAATGAGCAGTTCTTC.

The rearrangement joins TRBV28 to TRBJ2-6; D unresolved. The ends were cut back, 6 bases at V and 0 bases at J, with 12 bases in the middle. Per germline, CDR1 MDHEN and CDR2 SYDVKM. The CDR3 is made up of 16 amino acids. CDR3 in DNA: TGTGCCAGCAGCCGTAGCTCGAACTCTGGGGCCAACGTCCTGACTTTC. It encodes CASSRSSNSGANVLTF.

This clone has ten or more counts. Distinct nucleotide sequences in the sample also encode this CDR3. The V and J genes are TRBV30 and TRBJ1-5; possible D gene TRBD1, 5 bases. V lost 1 base and J 5 bases, leaving 12 bases between the germline ends. The CDR3 is 14 residues long. From germline, CDR1 is GTSNPN and CDR2 SVGIG (reference sequence). In nucleotides, the CDR3 is TGTGCCTGGAGTGGGGGTTTAGGGGATCAGCCCCAGCATTTT. Its protein is CAWSGGLGDQPQHF.

This clone occurred once. This likely reflects a read error, since a far larger clone is one base away. The chain couples TRBV4-2 to TRBJ2-1; tentatively, D is TRBD1 or TRBD2 (5 bases each). V was cut by 3 bases and J by 3 bases, with 15 bases left in between. Looked up from germline, CDR1 is LGHNA and CDR2 is YNFKEQ. This CDR3 has 16 amino acids. CDR3 DNA sequence: TGTGCCAGCAGCCAGCTGGGGACCGGCGACTACAATGAGCAGTTCTTC. This translates into CASSQLGTGDYNEQFF.

CDR3 coding DNA: TGCGCCAGCAGCTTGTGGGATACCTACGAGCAGTACTTC. Residues: CASSLWDTYEQYF. J is TRBJ2-7 and V is TRBV5-1; D remains unclear. Germline loops: CDR1 SGHRS, CDR2 YFSETQ. The CDR3 extends over 13 amino acids. V was cut by 1 base and J by 2 bases, with 7 bases left in between. Full variable domain (rest looked up from reference TRBV5-1 and TRBJ2-7): KAGVTQTPRYLIKTRGQQVTLSCSPISGHRSVSWYQQTPGQGLQFLFEYFSETQRNKGNFPGRFSGRQFSNSRSEMNVSTLELGDSALYLCASSLWDTYEQYFGPGTRLTVT.